This entry lists 25 T cell receptor beta chains sequenced from one sample in a study of cytomegalovirus exposure and HLA in healthy donors. The PCR employed 60 Vbeta primers together with 13 Jbeta primers. TCRdb's table, derived via immunoSEQ multiplex PCR, lists solely in-frame clones and lacks some. The table has 64,000 or so clones, around 70% seen once. Sequenced material: PBMCs. The receptor source for this set is a woman aged 45-65 years in good health and CMV-seropositive.

This rearrangement joins TRBV4-1 to TRBJ2-3, with 11 bases lining up with TRBD2. Germline CDR1 reads MGHRA; CDR2 reads YSYEKL. With V trimmed by 5 bases and J by 7 bases, 8 bases remained unmatched. The CDR3 consists of 15 residues. CDR3 sequence: CASSSTSGGSNTQYF. As DNA, the CDR3 is TGCGCCAGCAGCTCAACTAGCGGGGGTTCCAATACGCAGTATTTT.

This clone came up a few times. The rearrangement uses TRBV7-2 and TRBJ2-7; 8 bases line up with TRBD1. Germline V lookup: CDR1 SGHTA, CDR2 FQGNSA. The CDR3 runs 14 residues. The trim removed 4 bases at V and 6 bases at J, leaving 8 bases unmatched. The CDR3 here is CASSSIPGGGEQYF. The CDR3 DNA reads as TGTGCCAGCAGCTCCATCCCAGGGGGCGGCGAGCAGTACTTC.

V usage is TRBV9 and J usage is TRBJ1-4; 11 bases map to TRBD1. Trimming removed 4 bases from V and 8 bases from J; junction bases left unmatched: 4. The V gene's germline CDR1 is SGDLS and CDR2 YYNGEE. The CDR3 contains 14 residues. The CDR3 sequence: CASSKDRGREKLFF. The DNA of the CDR3 is TGTGCCAGCAGCAAGGACAGGGGGCGCGAAAAACTGTTTTTT. Combining the CDR3 with reference TRBV9 and TRBJ1-4 gives the whole variable domain DSGVTQTPKHLITATGQRVTLRCSPRSGDLSVYWYQQSLDQGLQFLIQYYNGEERAKGNILERFSAQQFPDLHSELNLSSLELGDSALYFCASSKDRGREKLFFGSGTQLSVL.

V is TRBV30 and J is TRBJ2-6; D is possibly TRBD2 (6 bases). The CDR3 is 13 amino acids. CDR1 and CDR2 (germline): GTSNPN, SVGIG (reference sequence). The CDR3 nucleotides are TGTGCACGGGGGTGGCGAAGAGCCAACGTCCTGACTTTC. Amino acids: CARGWRRANVLTF. Based on the CDR3 plus reference TRBV30 and TRBJ2-6, the full variable domain is SQTIHQWPATLVQPVGSPLSLECTVEGTSNPNLYWYRQAAGRGLQLLFYSVGIGQISSEVPQNLSASRPQDRQFILSSKKLLLSDSGFYLCARGWRRANVLTFGAGSRLTVL.

The chain has TRBV10-3 and TRBJ2-5; D gene ambiguous. Trimming shortened V by 6 bases and J by 4 bases, and 9 bases separated the two germline ends. The CDR3 is made up of 12 amino acids. The germline V gene encodes CDR1 ENHRY and CDR2 SYGVKD. CDR3: CAISSLSETQYF. DNA for the CDR3: TGTGCCATCAGCTCTCTCTCAGAGACCCAGTACTTC.

This clone was counted a single time. The V gene is TRBV5-4, the J gene TRBJ2-5; 8 bases are shared with TRBD1. The CDR3 is 16 amino acids. Germline CDR1 SGHNT, CDR2 YYREEE (reference sequence). Trimming cost V 4 bases and J 0 bases; bases outside gene matches: 8. In DNA form, the CDR3 reads TGTGCCAGCAGCGGGGGGACAGGTTCGTACCAAGAGACCCAGTACTTC. Residues: CASSGGTGSYQETQYF.

This chain links TRBV2 with TRBJ1-1, with 10 nucleotides matching TRBD1. J was trimmed by 7 bases and V by 3 bases; bases with no gene match: 5. This CDR3 contains 14 residues. Per the germline V gene, CDR1 is SNHLY and CDR2 is FYNNEI. CDR3 in DNA: TGTGCCAGCAGTGATGGCGGGACAGGGGTTGAAGCTTTCTTT. It yields the protein CASSDGGTGVEAFF. Based on the CDR3 plus reference TRBV2 and TRBJ1-1, the full variable domain is EPEVTQTPSHQVTQMGQEVILRCVPISNHLYFYWYRQILGQKVEFLVSFYNNEISEKSEIFDDQFSVERPDGSNFTLKIRSTKLEDSAMYFCASSDGGTGVEAFFGQGTRLTVV.

This clone was found many times. The chain is built from TRBV5-1 and TRBJ1-3; D may be TRBD1 (6 bases). Trimming removed 4 bases at V and 0 bases at J, with 14 bases between. CDR1 is SGHRS, CDR2 YFSETQ, per germline. This CDR3 has 16 residues. In nucleotides, the CDR3 is TGCGCCAGCAGCCTCACCCAGGGGATCTCTGGAAACACCATATATTTT. Its translation is CASSLTQGISGNTIYF. Looking up the rest from reference TRBV5-1 and TRBJ1-3 gives the full variable domain: KAGVTQTPRYLIKTRGQQVTLSCSPISGHRSVSWYQQTPGQGLQFLFEYFSETQRNKGNFPGRFSGRQFSNSRSEMNVSTLELGDSALYLCASSLTQGISGNTIYFGEGSWLTVV.

In this sample, this clone turned up a few times. The rearrangement joins TRBV18 to TRBJ2-7; D is perhaps TRBD1 (5 bases). The CDR3 spans 15 residues. V was pared by 0 bases and J by 7 bases, with 16 bases between. Germline CDR1 is KGHSH and CDR2 is LQKENI. The CDR3 protein is CASSPPATSGREQYF. Written as DNA, the CDR3 is TGTGCCAGCTCACCACCAGCGACCTCAGGGCGAGAGCAGTACTTC.

This clone was detected only a few times. The chain employs TRBV30 and TRBJ1-5; D might be TRBD1 (6 bases). The CDR3 runs to 13 residues. Germline V gene sequence: CDR1 GTSNPN, CDR2 SVGIG (reference sequence). V lost 6 bases and J lost 4, with 13 bases in between. CDR3 nucleotides: TGTGCCTGCGGACAGATTGGGAATCAGCCCCAGCATTTT. Its translation is CACGQIGNQPQHF.

The rearrangement uses TRBV21-1 and TRBJ2-5; the table's D call, TRBD1, was not checked against the DNA. TRBV21-1 is noted as a pseudogene. CDR3 size: 19 residues. CDR3 loop: CASSRSQGAGRGAQETQYF. The CDR3 DNA sequence: TGTGCCAGCAGCAGATCACAGGGGGCTGGGCGGGGGGCTCAGGAGACCCAGTACTTC.

The DNA for the CDR3 is TGTGCCAGCAGCTTAGAAAGACAGGGCCGGTACGAGCAGTACTTC. Its protein is CASSLERQGRYEQYF. The V gene is TRBV7-2, the J gene TRBJ2-7, with 7 bases lining up with TRBD1. The V gene's germline CDR1 is SGHTA and CDR2 FQGNSA. There are 15 residues in the CDR3. V dropped 1 base and J dropped 4; count of bases not matched to a gene: 7.

In this sample, this clone turned up a few times. The V and J genes are TRBV11-2 and TRBJ1-2, with TRBD1 identical over 9 bases. Germline V gives CDR1 SGHAT, CDR2 FQNNGV. J was trimmed by 7 bases and V by 7 bases; bases with no gene match: 10. This CDR3 is 14 amino acids long. CDR3 nucleotide sequence: TGTGCCAGCAACGAACGGACAGGGGTCGGTGGCTACACCTTC. As protein: CASNERTGVGGYTF.

V and J are TRBV12-5 and TRBJ1-3, with no clear D. Trimming left V 1 base short and J 4 bases short, with 5 bases between. This CDR3 is built from 13 residues. Per germline, CDR1 LGHNT and CDR2 FRNRAP. The CDR3 coding sequence is TGTGCTAGTGGTTTGGGTTCAGGAAACACCATATATTTT. Translation gives CASGLGSGNTIYF.

The CDR3 loop reads CASRFFGQGNSPLHF. The CDR3 DNA reads TGTGCCAGCAGATTCTTCGGACAGGGGAACTCACCCCTCCACTTT. The chain uses TRBV6-5 and TRBJ1-6, with 9 bases identical to TRBD1. V was clipped by 6 bases and J by 10 bases; unmatched bases: 10. Germline V lookup: CDR1 MNHEY, CDR2 SVGAGI. This CDR3 is 15 amino acids long.

This chain joins TRBV7-8 and TRBJ2-7; 13 bases are shared with TRBD2. The V segment lost 6 bases and the J segment 6 bases; nucleotides outside the gene matches: 2. CDR1 and CDR2 (germline): SGHVS, FQNEAQ. The CDR3 spans 13 residues. The DNA for the CDR3 is TGTGCCAGCAGTCGACTAGCGGGAGGCGAGCAGTACTTC. Residues: CASSRLAGGEQYF.

Regarding this clone: Its ends do not fully match the called genes, so a read error is possible. The chain recombines TRBV6-5 with TRBJ2-3; D possibly corresponds to TRBD2 (5 bases). Germline CDR1 and CDR2: MNHEY and SVGAGI. CDR3 size: 11 residues. The CDR3 spells CAILVTVTQYF. Here the CDR3 DNA reads TGTGCCATACTAGTAACAGTTACGCAGTATTTT.

This clone was found a few times. Here the CDR3 reads CASSVTDYGYTF. In DNA, the CDR3 is TGTGCCAGCAGTGTAACGGACTATGGCTACACCTTC. J is TRBJ1-2 and V is TRBV28; no firm D call. From germline, CDR1 is MDHEN and CDR2 SYDVKM. The CDR3 totals 12 residues. Trimming stripped 5 bases from V and 3 bases from J, with 7 bases between.

J is TRBJ2-6 and V is TRBV16; D is ambiguous. The CDR3 consists of 13 residues. The germline CDR1 and CDR2 sequences are KGHSY and FQNENV. V lost 5 bases to trimming and J lost 3 bases, with 5 bases between them. This CDR3 is CASSEVGANVLTF. Written as DNA, the CDR3 is TGTGCCAGCAGCGAGGTTGGGGCCAACGTCCTGACTTTC. Drawing the rest from reference TRBV16 and TRBJ2-6, the complete variable domain is GEEVAQTPKHLVRGEGQKAKLYCAPIKGHSYVFWYQQVLKNEFKFLISFQNENVFDETGMPKERFSAKCLPNSPCSLEIQATKLEDSAVYFCASSEVGANVLTFGAGSRLTVL.

This clone has only one observation. The V call is TRBV28, the J call TRBJ2-2; perhaps TRBD2 as D (6 bases). The CDR3 has 15 amino acids. From germline, CDR1 is MDHEN and CDR2 SYDVKM. The V gene lost 6 bases and the J gene lost 0 bases, with 11 bases spanning the gap. In DNA, the CDR3 is TGTGCCAGCAGACTTAGCGGACCGAACACCGGGGAGCTGTTTTTT. Translated, it gives CASRLSGPNTGELFF.

In DNA form, the CDR3 reads TGTGCCAGCAGTTACACCGGACAGGGCGAACAGCCCCAGCATTTT. It codes for CASSYTGQGEQPQHF. V gene TRBV28 combines with J gene TRBJ1-5; 8 bases map to TRBD1. Germline lookup yields CDR1 MDHEN and CDR2 SYDVKM. The CDR3 is 15 residues long. Trimming at V came to 4 bases and at J to 7 bases, leaving 9 bases not matched to a gene.

The V and J genes are TRBV4-1 and TRBJ2-7; no clear D gene. This CDR3 spans 13 amino acids. Germline values: CDR1 MGHRA, CDR2 YSYEKL. V was clipped by 4 bases and J by 1 base, with 8 bases between them. This CDR3 reads CASSRTLSYEQYF. The CDR3, as DNA: TGCGCCAGCAGCCGAACTTTATCCTACGAGCAGTACTTC.

The chain links TRBV21-1 to TRBJ2-1; the D call in the table, TRBD2, was not verified against the DNA. TRBV21-1 is classified as a pseudogene. There are 16 residues in the CDR3. The DNA for the CDR3 is TGTGCCAGCAGCCCGGGGAAAGCGGGAGTATACAATGAGCAGTTCTTC. Residues: CASSPGKAGVYNEQFF.

The gene calls are TRBV9 and TRBJ2-2, with D tentatively TRBD1 (6 bases). The length of the CDR3 is 14 residues. CDR1 is SGDLS, CDR2 YYNGEE, per germline. V was pared by 4 bases and J by 6 bases, with 13 bases between. DNA for the CDR3: TGTGCCAGCAGCCTAGAGACAGGATCCGGGGAGCTGTTTTTT. It encodes CASSLETGSGELFF.

This sequence joins TRBV4-3 and TRBJ1-6; D gene uncertain. There are 14 residues in the CDR3. Germline V gives CDR1 LGHNA, CDR2 YSLEER. Trimming pared 1 base from V and 10 bases from J, leaving 11 bases between. The CDR3 DNA follows: TGCGCCAGCAGCCAAGCCGGACTGGGGTCACCCCTCCACTTT. Translated, it gives CASSQAGLGSPLHF.